One and the same sample provided the 12 T cell receptor beta chains below, sequenced in a study of T cells in Graves' hyperthyroidism and ophthalmopathy. Amplification targeted TCR beta CDR3 regions from RNA transcripts. First-round RT-PCR targeting the TCR CDR3 was performed with the HTBI primer set. TCRdb itself ran the multiplex PCR reads through MiXCR, one entry per CDR3 protein. Among hundreds of thousands of distinct CDR3 sequences listed, roughly 46% were seen once. Material for sequencing was peripheral blood or thyroid tissue (not recorded which). The receptors shown here come from an adult man with Graves' disease, either hyperthyroidism or ophthalmopathy (not recorded which).

The chain carries TRBV7-2 and TRBJ1-4; 9 bases line up with TRBD1. With V trimmed by 5 bases and J by 3 bases, 4 bases remained unmatched. CDR1 and CDR2 (germline): SGHTA, FQGNSA. This CDR3 is 15 amino acids long. CDR3 DNA sequence: TGTGCCAGCAGCGTCTACAGGGGGCCTAATGAAAAACTGTTTTTT. It yields the protein CASSVYRGPNEKLFF.

This clonotype was counted only a few times. The chain has TRBV6-1 and TRBJ1-5; D is undetermined. There are 15 residues in the CDR3. Trimming took 3 bases from V and 0 from J, leaving 9 bases between them. Germline CDR1 MNHNS, CDR2 SASEGT. DNA for the CDR3: TGTGCCAGCAGTGAGACACATTATAGCAATCAGCCCCAGCATTTT. Translation gives CASSETHYSNQPQHF.

The rearrangement uses TRBV14 and TRBJ2-5; maybe TRBD2 (6 bases). The CDR3 runs 17 residues. Germline-derived CDR1 and CDR2 are SGHDN and FVKESK. V lost 1 base to trimming and J lost 2 bases, with 17 bases between them. The CDR3 DNA reads as TGTGCCAGCAGCCAAGGACTAGAAGCGGTGGGGCAAGAGACCCAGTACTTC. It yields the protein CASSQGLEAVGQETQYF. Variable domain in full (rest from reference TRBV14 and TRBJ2-5): EAGVTQFPSHSVIEKGQTVTLRCDPISGHDNLYWYRRVMGKEIKFLLHFVKESKQDESGMPNNRFLAERTGGTYSTLKVQPAELEDSGVYFCASSQGLEAVGQETQYFGPGTRLLVL.

CDR3 loop: CASSPPGRGQETQYF. For the CDR3, the DNA is TGTGCCAGCAGCCCCCCCGGCCGGGGACAAGAGACCCAGTACTTC. The rearrangement joins TRBV7-2 to TRBJ2-5; a possible D gene is TRBD2 (5 bases). V gave up 5 bases and J gave up 2 bases, with 15 bases separating them. Germline loops: CDR1 SGHTA, CDR2 FQGNSA. The CDR3 is 15 residues long.

This clonotype was found many times. This chain links TRBV5-8 with TRBJ1-3; no clear D gene. From germline, CDR1 is SGHTS and CDR2 YDEGEE. The V gene lost 0 bases and the J gene lost 0 bases, with 7 bases spanning the gap. The CDR3 is made up of 15 amino acids. The CDR3 nucleotides read TGTGCCAGCAGCTTGGCGGGAGTCTCTGGAAACACCATATATTTT. Translating gives CASSLAGVSGNTIYF. Based on the CDR3 plus reference TRBV5-8 and TRBJ1-3, the full variable domain is EAGVTQSPTHLIKTRGQQATLRCSPISGHTSVYWYQQALGLGLQFLLWYDEGEERNRGNFPPRFSGRQFPNYSSELNVNALELEDSALYLCASSLAGVSGNTIYFGEGSWLTVV.

This clonotype was observed many times. DNA of the CDR3: TGTGCCAGCAGCTTAAGCGGGACAGGGCCCTACGAGCAGTACTTC. Amino acid sequence: CASSLSGTGPYEQYF. The V and J genes are TRBV7-8 and TRBJ2-7; 9 bases fit TRBD1. The CDR3 runs 15 residues. Losses at the gene ends were 2 bases for V and 2 bases for J; bases not matched to a gene: 4. CDR1 is SGHVS and CDR2 is FQNEAQ in the germline V gene.

With respect to this clonotype: This may come from a read error, since a much larger clone is one base off. The chain has TRBV11-1 and TRBJ1-4; no clear D. The CDR3 totals 13 residues. From germline, CDR1 is SGHAT and CDR2 FQDESV (reference sequence). CDR3 sequence reads: CASNLALREKLFF. In DNA, the CDR3 is TGTGCCAGCAACTTAGCGCTAAGGGAAAAACTGTTTTTT.

The chain joins TRBV2 to TRBJ2-3; no definite D call. V lost 2 bases to trimming and J lost 4 bases, with 4 bases between them. Germline assignment: CDR1 SNHLY and CDR2 FYNNEI. CDR3 size: 12 residues. CDR3 region: CASSETADTQYF. CDR3 sequence (DNA): TGTGCCAGCAGTGAAACAGCAGATACGCAGTATTTT.

The rearrangement joins TRBV6-5 to TRBJ1-1; no firm D call. V was trimmed by 0 bases and J by 0 bases, leaving 8 bases between them. Germline V lookup: CDR1 MNHEY, CDR2 SVGAGI. CDR3 length: 15 amino acids. CDR3 amino acids: CASSYSRGLNTEAFF. For the CDR3, the DNA is TGTGCCAGCAGTTACTCGCGAGGGTTGAACACTGAAGCTTTCTTT.

The gene calls are TRBV29-1 and TRBJ1-5, with D perhaps TRBD1 (6 bases). CDR1 is SQVTM, CDR2 ANQGSEA, per germline. The CDR3 length is 12 residues. Trimming pared 4 bases from V and 7 bases from J, leaving 11 bases between. The CDR3 region is CSVAQGWQPQHF. CDR3 DNA sequence: TGCAGCGTTGCACAGGGTTGGCAGCCCCAGCATTTT.

A note on this clonotype: This clone may be a read error of a much larger clone one base away. The genes are TRBV28 and TRBJ2-2; D unresolved. Per the germline V gene, CDR1 is MDHEN and CDR2 is SYDVKM. V was trimmed by 7 bases and J by 0 bases, leaving 3 bases between them. The CDR3 loop spans 12 amino acids. CDR3 coding DNA: TGTGCCAGCATTTCGAACACCGGGGAGCTGTTTTTT. Translation: CASISNTGELFF.

The sample holds many counts of this clonotype. The rearrangement joins TRBV9 to TRBJ2-2; unclear D gene. Per the germline V gene, CDR1 is SGDLS and CDR2 is YYNGEE. The germline V and J ends were trimmed by 0 bases and 3 bases, with 3 bases remaining between them. This CDR3 has 13 amino acids. In DNA form, the CDR3 reads TGTGCCAGCAGCGTAGATGACACCGGGGAGCTGTTTTTT. This gives the protein CASSVDDTGELFF.